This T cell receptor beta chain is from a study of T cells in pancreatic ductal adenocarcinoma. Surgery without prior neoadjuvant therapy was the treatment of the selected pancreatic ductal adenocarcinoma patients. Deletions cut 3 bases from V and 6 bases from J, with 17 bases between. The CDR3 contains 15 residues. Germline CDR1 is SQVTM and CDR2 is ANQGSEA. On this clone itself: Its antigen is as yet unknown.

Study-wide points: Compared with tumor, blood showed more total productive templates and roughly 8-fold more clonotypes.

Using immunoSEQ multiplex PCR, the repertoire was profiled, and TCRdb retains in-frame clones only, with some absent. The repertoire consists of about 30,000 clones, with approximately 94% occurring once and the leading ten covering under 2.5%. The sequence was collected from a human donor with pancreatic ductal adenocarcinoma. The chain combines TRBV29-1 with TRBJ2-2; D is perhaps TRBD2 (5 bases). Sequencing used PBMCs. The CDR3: CSVDLAEVRPGELFF. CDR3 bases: TGCAGCGTTGATTTGGCGGAGGTACGTCCCGGGGAGCTGTTTTTT.